This entry lists 28 T cell receptor beta chains sequenced from one sample in a study of response to subunit inactivated influenza vaccine. TCRdb itself ran the RT-PCR reads through MiXCR, one entry per CDR3 protein. Here the sample spans roughly 460,000 distinct CDR3 sequences, roughly 9.8% being singletons. This specimen was PBMCs from blood, taken 40 to 50 days after vaccination. All receptors derive from a man between 50 and 59 years old who received an inactivated influenza vaccine.

This clonotype was found many times. The chain is built from TRBV5-1 and TRBJ1-5; 7 bases match TRBD1. The CDR3 contains 14 residues. V was clipped by 4 bases and J by 4 bases; unmatched bases: 5. Germline values: CDR1 SGHRS, CDR2 YFSETQ. The CDR3 coding sequence is TGCGCCAGCAGCCCGACAGGGTTGAATCAGCCCCAGCATTTT. Translation: CASSPTGLNQPQHF.

This clonotype was observed a few times. This sequence joins TRBV6-2 or TRBV6-3 and TRBJ1-5; TRBD1 aligns across 7 bases. The CDR3 runs to 14 residues. In germline, CDR1 is MNHEY, CDR2 SVGEGT. V lost 2 bases and J lost 4; bases outside the gene matches: 2. CDR3 loop: CASSYGTANQPQHF. The CDR3, as DNA: TGTGCCAGCAGTTACGGGACAGCAAATCAGCCCCAGCATTTT.

This clonotype was seen at least ten times. The chain carries TRBV5-6 and TRBJ1-5; the D gene is possibly TRBD1 (5 bases). Germline lookup yields CDR1 SGHDT and CDR2 YYEEEE. CDR3 length: 15 amino acids. The V end was cut by 2 bases, the J end by 7 bases, with 16 bases between. In DNA form, the CDR3 reads TGTGCCAGCAGCTTTTTTTCCAGGGAAGGGCAGCCCCAGCATTTT. Protein product: CASSFFSREGQPQHF.

The rearrangement joins TRBV4-3 to TRBJ2-1, with D hard to call. With 4 bases removed from V and 1 base from J, the gap between germline ends came to 11 bases. Per germline, CDR1 LGHNA and CDR2 YSLEER. CDR3 length: 15 residues. The CDR3 nucleotides are TGCGCCAGCAGCCCCCCACCGCCGTCCTACAATGAGCAGTTCTTC. Translating it yields CASSPPPPSYNEQFF.

This clonotype was seen ten or more times. One end of the junction does not line up with germline, which may come from a read error. The chain couples TRBV12-3 or TRBV12-4 to TRBJ2-7; 10 nucleotides match TRBD2. This CDR3 has 13 amino acids. Here the CDR3 DNA reads TGTGCCAGCAGTCTAGCGGGGGCACACGAGCAGTACTTC. Its protein is CASSLAGAHEQYF.

The rearrangement joins TRBV11-2 to TRBJ2-5, with 10 bases identical to TRBD2. Trimming took 2 bases from V and 5 from J; bases not matched to a gene: 5. This CDR3 is 15 amino acids long. From germline, CDR1 is SGHAT and CDR2 FQNNGV. The CDR3: CASSLITSGTETQYF. Written as DNA, the CDR3 is TGTGCCAGCAGCTTAATTACTAGCGGGACTGAGACCCAGTACTTC.

This rearrangement joins TRBV27 to TRBJ1-3, with TRBD1 as a possible D gene (5 bases). The CDR3 is 14 residues long. Germline lookup yields CDR1 MNHEY and CDR2 SMNVEV (reference sequence). Trimming took off 4 bases at V and 0 bases at J, with 7 bases between the two ends. The CDR3 protein is CASSSRVSGNTIYF. CDR3 nucleotides: TGTGCCAGCAGTTCCAGGGTCTCTGGAAACACCATATATTTT.

This clonotype has ten or more counts. The gene calls are TRBV7-9 and TRBJ2-1; 7 bases line up with TRBD2. This CDR3 region has 15 residues. J lost 6 bases, V lost 5 bases, and 10 bases had no gene match. The germline CDR1 and CDR2 sequences are SEHNR and FQNEAQ (reference sequence). The CDR3 bases are TGTGCCAGCAGCACTTTAGCGGGTGTGTTCAATGAGCAGTTCTTC. Amino acid sequence: CASSTLAGVFNEQFF.

The chain combines TRBV20-1 with TRBJ1-1, with D unclear. V was clipped by 0 bases and J by 1 base, with 12 bases between them. The CDR3 extends over 15 amino acids. Per the germline V gene, CDR1 is DFQATT and CDR2 is SNEGSKA (reference sequence). The CDR3 region has the DNA TGCAGTGCTAGAGACTTGACGGGTAGGAACACTGAAGCTTTCTTT. Translation: CSARDLTGRNTEAFF.

This chain uses TRBV5-1 with TRBJ2-1; possibly TRBD2 for D (5 bases). Trimming stripped 4 bases from V and 1 base from J, with 15 bases between. Germline values: CDR1 SGHRS, CDR2 YFSETQ. CDR3 length equals 16 residues. The CDR3 coding sequence is TGCGCCAGCAGCCCCGCTGCCGGGGAATCCTACAATGAGCAGTTCTTC. This sequence encodes CASSPAAGESYNEQFF.

This clonotype was observed a few times. V gene TRBV10-3 combines with J gene TRBJ2-5; the match to TRBD2 covers 11 bases. J lost 5 bases, V lost 4 bases, and 6 bases had no gene match. Germline V gene data show CDR1 as ENHRY and CDR2 as SYGVKD. CDR3 length equals 15 residues. CDR3: CAISALAGGPETQYF. The CDR3 region has the DNA TGTGCCATCAGTGCTTTAGCGGGGGGGCCCGAGACCCAGTACTTC.

At least ten counts were recorded for this clonotype. The rearrangement joins TRBV12-3 or TRBV12-4 to TRBJ2-2, with 11 bases lining up with TRBD2. This CDR3 has 19 residues. V lost 7 bases, J lost 5 bases, and 18 bases stayed unmatched. CDR3: CASTPWVSGGARDTGELFF. In DNA, the CDR3 is TGTGCCAGCACCCCGTGGGTTAGCGGGGGGGCCCGGGATACCGGGGAGCTGTTTTTT.

This clonotype was observed a handful of times. V usage is TRBV20-1 and J usage is TRBJ2-1, with TRBD2 matching over 7 bases. This CDR3 is built from 14 residues. V lost 0 bases to trimming and J lost 4 bases; unmatched junction nucleotides: 3. Germline CDR1 reads DFQATT; CDR2 reads SNEGSKA (reference sequence). CDR3 sequence reads: CSARDLGGYNEQFF. Here the CDR3 DNA reads TGCAGTGCTAGAGATTTGGGGGGGTACAATGAGCAGTTCTTC.

The V and J genes are TRBV27 and TRBJ2-7; a weak D match, TRBD2 (6 bases). This CDR3 comprises 14 residues. Per the germline V gene, CDR1 is MNHEY and CDR2 is SMNVEV (reference sequence). Trimming cost V 6 bases and J 6 bases, with 18 bases left between them. This chain's CDR3 is CASREITGGTEQYF. CDR3 nucleotide sequence: TGTGCCAGCAGAGAAATAACGGGCGGGACCGAGCAGTACTTC.

This chain uses TRBV4-2 with TRBJ2-1, with a tentative D call TRBD2 (5 bases). The V gene's germline CDR1 is LGHNA and CDR2 YNFKEQ. Trimming pared 1 base from V and 10 bases from J, leaving 14 bases between. CDR3 size: 14 residues. CDR3 sequence reads: CASSQVVGEGEQFF. CDR3 nucleotides: TGTGCCAGCAGCCAAGTGGTAGGAGAGGGCGAGCAGTTCTTC.

The chain employs TRBV14 and TRBJ2-5, with 13 bases that match TRBD2. Per germline, CDR1 SGHDN and CDR2 FVKESK. The ends lost 5 bases at V and 5 bases at J; junction bases unmatched: 8. The CDR3 spans 16 residues. The CDR3 sequence is CASSKSMTSGRETQYF. CDR3 in DNA: TGTGCCAGCAGCAAATCGATGACTAGCGGGAGGGAGACCCAGTACTTC. Filled out from reference TRBV14 and TRBJ2-5, the complete variable domain reads EAGVTQFPSHSVIEKGQTVTLRCDPISGHDNLYWYRRVMGKEIKFLLHFVKESKQDESGMPNNRFLAERTGGTYSTLKVQPAELEDSGVYFCASSKSMTSGRETQYFGPGTRLLVL.

This clonotype was recorded many times. This chain joins TRBV15 and TRBJ2-1, with TRBD2 identical over 8 bases. Germline CDR1 LNHNV, CDR2 YYDKDF (reference sequence). Germline trimming cut 2 bases from V and 7 bases from J; bases unmatched to any gene: 10. This CDR3 contains 16 residues. CDR3 nucleotide sequence: TGTGCCACCAGCAGATCCCGGGGGGGGCTTGGGAATGAGCAGTTCTTC. It codes for CATSRSRGGLGNEQFF.

This clonotype has more than one count but fewer than ten. J is TRBJ1-3 and V is TRBV20-1, with D maybe TRBD1 (5 bases). Deletions cut 3 bases from V and 0 bases from J, with 27 bases between. CDR3 size: 20 residues. Germline assignment: CDR1 DFQATT and CDR2 SNEGSKA (reference sequence). CDR3 residues: CSASPPGRVAKGNSGNTIYF. DNA of the CDR3: TGCAGTGCTAGCCCCCCAGGGAGGGTCGCCAAAGGAAACTCTGGAAACACCATATATTTT.

This sequence joins TRBV12-3 or TRBV12-4 and TRBJ1-1; D call uncertain. CDR3 length: 16 amino acids. V gave up 5 bases and J gave up 5 bases, with 21 bases separating them. The CDR3 nucleotides read TGTGCCAGCAGTAGCCTTTTAAAGGGTCGGGGAACTGAAGCTTTCTTT. Protein sequence: CASSSLLKGRGTEAFF.

This clonotype was seen a few times. The chain couples TRBV4-3 to TRBJ2-2; 14 positions agree with TRBD2. There are 17 residues in the CDR3. Germline V gene sequence: CDR1 LGHNA, CDR2 YSLEER. V gave up 3 bases and J gave up 6 bases; unmatched junction bases: 6. DNA for the CDR3: TGCGCCAGCAGCCAGTCGTGGGGACTAGCGGGAGCCGGGGAGCTGTTTTTT. Its translation is CASSQSWGLAGAGELFF.

This clonotype has only a few counts. The chain joins TRBV6-2 or TRBV6-3 to TRBJ2-5; TRBD2 aligns across 14 bases. Trimming at V came to 6 bases and at J to 5 bases, leaving 8 bases not matched to a gene. The germline CDR1 and CDR2 sequences are MNHEY and SVGEGT. This CDR3 spans 16 amino acids. Here the CDR3 DNA reads TGTGCCAGCAGACTTGGACTAGCGGGAGGACAGGAGACCCAGTACTTC. Amino acids: CASRLGLAGGQETQYF.

This clonotype has a handful of counts. This chain links TRBV7-8 with TRBJ2-5; D is uncertain. CDR3 length equals 13 residues. V lost 3 bases, J lost 7 bases, and 12 bases lay in between. CDR1 is SGHVS, CDR2 FQNEAQ, per germline. CDR3 bases: TGTGCCAGCAGCTTGGCCCCCGGTAGGACCCAGTACTTC. It translates to CASSLAPGRTQYF.

This clonotype came up a few times. V usage is TRBV20-1 and J usage is TRBJ1-6; D gene ambiguous. This CDR3 has 15 amino acids. Between the trimmed V and J ends, which lost 2 bases and 7 bases, there was a span of 15 bases. The germline V gene encodes CDR1 DFQATT and CDR2 SNEGSKA (reference sequence). The CDR3 loop reads CSARRRSGRNSPLHF. CDR3 sequence (DNA): TGCAGTGCTAGAAGACGGTCGGGGAGGAATTCACCCCTCCACTTT.

The chain couples TRBV7-9 to TRBJ2-7; 10 bases match TRBD1. CDR3 length: 15 residues. The ends lost 4 bases at V and 6 bases at J; junction bases unmatched: 9. Germline V gene data show CDR1 as SEHNR and CDR2 as FQNEAQ (reference sequence). The CDR3, as DNA: TGTGCCAGCAGCTCGTCCGGGACAGGGGTGTCCGAGCAGTACTTC. Translated, it gives CASSSSGTGVSEQYF.

DNA of the CDR3: TGCAGCGCCGGGAGTCTAGCCAAAAACATTCAGTACTTC. It translates to CSAGSLAKNIQYF. The V gene is TRBV20-1, the J gene TRBJ2-4, with TRBD2 as a possible D gene (6 bases). Germline CDR1 and CDR2: DFQATT and SNEGSKA (reference sequence). This CDR3 spans 13 amino acids.

This clonotype was detected only a few times. The J gene is TRBJ1-3, the V gene TRBV29-1, with 8 positions matching TRBD1. The germline V gene encodes CDR1 SQVTM and CDR2 ANQGSEA. The junction had 4 bases not matched to a gene; V was cut back by 5 bases and J by 4 bases. This CDR3 has 13 amino acids. The CDR3 DNA is TGCAGCGTTCCGGACAGGGCCGGAAACACCATATATTTT. This codes for CSVPDRAGNTIYF.

This clonotype came up a few times. The chain recombines TRBV6-1 with TRBJ1-4; the D gene is possibly TRBD1 (6 bases). V lost 6 bases and J 4 bases, leaving 15 bases between the germline ends. This CDR3 region has 15 residues. The germline CDR1 and CDR2 sequences are MNHNS and SASEGT. CDR3 DNA: TGTGCCAGCAGGACCTCCGGGACAATTAATGAAAAACTGTTTTTT. Protein product: CASRTSGTINEKLFF.

The genes are TRBV6-4 and TRBJ2-3; D possibly corresponds to TRBD2 (6 bases). The CDR3 runs 12 residues. Germline V gives CDR1 MRHNA, CDR2 SNTAGT. V lost 10 bases to trimming and J lost 4 bases, with 12 bases between them. CDR3 residues: CATRLAPDTQYF. The CDR3 DNA reads TGTGCCACCCGCCTAGCGCCAGATACGCAGTATTTT.